This passage covers 23 T cell receptor beta chains from one sample sequenced in a study of CD8 T cells in ankylosing spondylitis. Findings of the study overall: A TCR beta motif of eight or nine highly homologous variants seemed to mark ankylosing spondylitis blood.

Using its own MiXCR run on the 5' RACE reads, TCRdb lists one record per CDR3 protein. The top ten clones hold about 0.5% of a sample with hundreds of thousands of distinct CDR3 sequences, about 12% of them seen once. Their antigens remain unidentified. Sequencing input: blood, either unsorted or a sorted T cell fraction (not recorded which). These receptors came from a male donor with ankylosing spondylitis.

This clonotype was counted a few times. V is TRBV5-1 and J is TRBJ2-1; possible D gene TRBD2, 7 bases. Germline lookup yields CDR1 SGHRS and CDR2 YFSETQ. Between the trimmed V and J ends, which lost 0 bases and 1 base, there was a span of 11 bases. The CDR3 length is 16 residues. Here the CDR3 reads CASSLGAGASYNEQFF. CDR3 in DNA: TGCGCCAGCAGCTTGGGTGCGGGGGCATCCTACAATGAGCAGTTCTTC.

J is TRBJ2-3 and V is TRBV27, with TRBD2 matching 8 bases. Germline V lookup: CDR1 MNHEY, CDR2 SMNVEV (reference sequence). CDR3 length equals 12 residues. V was clipped by 3 bases and J by 9 bases; unmatched bases: 2. The CDR3 is CASSFRGGTQYF. CDR3 DNA sequence: TGTGCCAGCAGTTTCCGGGGGGGGACGCAGTATTTT.

The V gene is TRBV10-3, the J gene TRBJ2-7; D call uncertain. In germline, CDR1 is ENHRY, CDR2 SYGVKD. Trimming left V 3 bases short and J 5 bases short, with 14 bases between. This CDR3 spans 14 amino acids. CDR3 DNA sequence: TGTGCCATCAGTGAAAACGGAGCAGTTGACGAGCAGTACTTC. Translating gives CAISENGAVDEQYF.

In its sample, this clonotype was seen many times. The chain employs TRBV20-1 and TRBJ2-5, with a possible D match to TRBD2 (5 bases). This CDR3 has 15 amino acids. Germline V gene data show CDR1 as DFQATT and CDR2 as SNEGSKA (reference sequence). The ends were cut back, 2 bases at V and 5 bases at J, with 18 bases in the middle. This CDR3 reads CSARNPRGWRETQYF. CDR3 in DNA: TGCAGTGCTAGAAATCCCCGTGGGTGGAGGGAGACCCAGTACTTC.

About this clonotype itself: Since a much larger clone is just one base distant, this may be a read error. The J gene is TRBJ1-6, the V gene TRBV6-5; D is uncertain. The germline V gene encodes CDR1 MNHEY and CDR2 SVGAGI. There are 17 residues in the CDR3. The V end was cut by 4 bases, the J end by 0 bases, with 13 bases between. The chain's CDR3 is CASSCSTYSSYNSPLHF. Here the CDR3 DNA reads TGTGCCAGCAGTTGCTCGACATATAGCTCCTATAATTCACCCCTCCACTTT.

This clonotype was recorded many times. This chain connects TRBV29-1 to TRBJ2-1; 7 nucleotides align to TRBD2. The germline V gene encodes CDR1 SQVTM and CDR2 ANQGSEA. Trimming removed 4 bases from V and 10 bases from J; junction bases left unmatched: 13. The CDR3 has 14 amino acids. For the CDR3, the DNA is TGCAGCGTTGCCAGCGGGACGGTGATTAAAGAGCAGTTCTTC. Translated: CSVASGTVIKEQFF.

This clonotype came up a few times. This chain links TRBV4-1 with TRBJ2-3, with D perhaps matching TRBD1 (7 bases). Germline CDR1 is MGHRA and CDR2 is YSYEKL. The CDR3 length is 16 residues. Trimming shortened V by 1 base and J by 2 bases, and 13 bases separated the two germline ends. The CDR3, as DNA: TGCGCCAGCAGCCAAGCCCAGGGGGGAGACACAGATACGCAGTATTTT. Its protein product is CASSQAQGGDTDTQYF.

This clonotype was counted only a few times. The gene calls are TRBV5-6 and TRBJ2-7; 7 bases match TRBD1. CDR3 length: 15 amino acids. V trimming: 3 bases; J trimming: 3 bases; junction bases outside the gene matches: 9. The germline V gene encodes CDR1 SGHDT and CDR2 YYEEEE. The CDR3 bases are TGTGCCAGCAGCTCAACCGGGACAGAGAACTACGAGCAGTACTTC. Its translation is CASSSTGTENYEQYF.

This clonotype has a count of ten or more. The genes are TRBV9 and TRBJ1-6, with TRBD1 as a possible D gene (6 bases). The CDR3 is 13 residues long. V dropped 4 bases and J dropped 7 bases, with 9 bases sitting between them. Germline-derived CDR1 and CDR2 are SGDLS and YYNGEE. As DNA, the CDR3 is TGTGCCAGCAGCAGGGACATCAATTCACCCCTCCACTTT. Translated, it gives CASSRDINSPLHF.

This clonotype occurred a few times. V gene TRBV6-2 or TRBV6-3 combines with J gene TRBJ2-5; possibly TRBD1 for D (6 bases). The CDR3 consists of 14 residues. Germline CDR1 MNHEY, CDR2 SVGEGT. Trimming cost V 2 bases and J 2 bases, with 9 bases left between them. The CDR3 reads CASSYMDRQETQYF. The CDR3 region has the DNA TGTGCCAGCAGTTACATGGACAGACAAGAGACCCAGTACTTC.

The CDR3 nucleotides read TGTGCCAGCAGCACCACGGGGGGAGGTTCCTACGAGCAGTACTTC. Its translation is CASSTTGGGSYEQYF. The chain recombines TRBV7-9 with TRBJ2-7; 7 nucleotides align to TRBD2. The CDR3 sequence is 15 residues long. The ends lost 5 bases at V and 1 base at J; junction bases unmatched: 8. CDR1 SEHNR and CDR2 FQNEAQ come from the germline V gene (reference sequence).

This clonotype was counted a few times. The rearrangement joins TRBV7-2 to TRBJ1-2; D gene uncertain. The CDR3 has 12 amino acids. With 9 bases removed from V and 6 bases from J, the gap between germline ends came to 14 bases. Germline V CDR1 and CDR2: SGHTA, FQGNSA. CDR3 loop: CARLSRRDGYTF. CDR3 DNA: TGTGCCAGACTATCCAGGAGAGATGGCTACACCTTC.

The genes are TRBV6-5 and TRBJ1-5, with D perhaps matching TRBD1 (5 bases). V was trimmed by 3 bases and J by 4 bases, leaving 10 bases between them. The CDR3 consists of 14 residues. Germline CDR1 MNHEY, CDR2 SVGAGI. CDR3 region: CASSYPGPNQPQHF. The CDR3 bases are TGTGCCAGCAGTTATCCAGGGCCTAATCAGCCCCAGCATTTT.

This clonotype was counted many times. The chain couples TRBV12-3 or TRBV12-4 to TRBJ1-3, with 9 bases identical to TRBD1. Trimming at V came to 4 bases and at J to 5 bases, leaving 3 bases not matched to a gene. The CDR3 length is 14 residues. CDR3 sequence (DNA): TGTGCCAGCAGTTCCGGACAGGGGAGAAACACCATATATTTT. It yields the protein CASSSGQGRNTIYF.

This clonotype was seen at least ten times. The CDR3: CSVELGTNNEQFF. The DNA of the CDR3 is TGCAGCGTTGAACTGGGCACAAACAATGAGCAGTTCTTC. This chain uses TRBV29-1 with TRBJ2-1; no firm D call. Germline V gene lookup returns CDR1 SQVTM and CDR2 ANQGSEA. Deletions cut 2 bases from V and 5 bases from J, with 10 bases between. The CDR3 loop spans 13 amino acids.

In its sample, this clonotype was seen a few times. This chain joins TRBV2 and TRBJ1-2; 10 nucleotides line up with TRBD1. The CDR3 contains 14 residues. The V gene end was trimmed by 4 bases and the J gene end by 3 bases; junction bases not matched to a gene: 2. CDR1 SNHLY and CDR2 FYNNEI come from the germline V gene. CDR3 region: CASSAGQGYYGYTF. DNA for the CDR3: TGTGCCAGCAGTGCGGGACAGGGGTACTATGGCTACACCTTC.

In its sample, this clonotype was seen many times. The rearrangement joins TRBV20-1 to TRBJ2-4; D is possibly TRBD1 (6 bases). V shed 7 bases and J shed 0 bases, with 10 bases lying between them. The length of the CDR3 is 13 residues. Germline CDR1 reads DFQATT; CDR2 reads SNEGSKA (reference sequence). In DNA, the CDR3 is TGCAGTGATGCAGGGGTAGCCAAAAACATTCAGTACTTC. Amino acids: CSDAGVAKNIQYF.

This clonotype was seen a few times. V gene TRBV2 combines with J gene TRBJ1-5; TRBD1 matches at 11 bases. The CDR3 is 15 amino acids. V shed 6 bases and J 6 bases; nucleotides not matched to a gene: 7. Germline CDR1 and CDR2: SNHLY and FYNNEI. The CDR3 DNA is TGTGCCAGCAGGGCAGGGACAGGGGGACGTCAGCCCCAGCATTTT. It codes for CASRAGTGGRQPQHF. The whole variable domain, filled in from reference TRBV2 and TRBJ1-5, reads EPEVTQTPSHQVTQMGQEVILRCVPISNHLYFYWYRQILGQKVEFLVSFYNNEISEKSEIFDDQFSVERPDGSNFTLKIRSTKLEDSAMYFCASRAGTGGRQPQHFGDGTRLSIL.

The chain is built from TRBV6-5 and TRBJ2-3; TRBD2 might be the D (5 bases). The V end was cut by 0 bases, the J end by 1 base, with 14 bases between. This CDR3 is built from 17 residues. The germline V gene has CDR1 MNHEY and CDR2 SVGAGI. This chain's CDR3 is CASSYSPSSDRTDTQYF. The CDR3 DNA reads TGTGCCAGCAGTTACTCCCCTAGCTCTGATCGCACAGATACGCAGTATTTT.

This chain joins TRBV4-3 and TRBJ1-4; possibly TRBD1 for D (5 bases). The CDR3 is made up of 14 amino acids. V was clipped by 4 bases and J by 8 bases, with 14 bases between them. The germline gives CDR1 LGHNA, CDR2 YSLEER. The CDR3 sequence is CASSPPLQGEKLFF. CDR3 nucleotide sequence: TGCGCCAGCAGCCCGCCGCTTCAGGGAGAAAAACTGTTTTTT.

This clonotype came up many times. This chain connects TRBV27 to TRBJ1-1, with D possibly being TRBD1 (5 bases). The CDR3 spans 13 residues. Per the germline V gene, CDR1 is MNHEY and CDR2 is SMNVEV (reference sequence). Deletions cut 2 bases from V and 8 bases from J, with 12 bases between. The CDR3 region is CASSLRWQGEAFF. CDR3 DNA sequence: TGTGCCAGCAGTTTAAGATGGCAGGGAGAAGCTTTCTTT.

There are a few counts of this clonotype. V gene TRBV20-1 combines with J gene TRBJ1-2; tentatively, D is TRBD1 (6 bases). Trimming removed 3 bases at V and 8 bases at J, with 13 bases between. There are 12 residues in the CDR3. CDR1 and CDR2 from the germline V gene are DFQATT and SNEGSKA (reference sequence). The CDR3 here is CSARSGGAGYTF. Here the CDR3 DNA reads TGCAGTGCTAGGTCGGGGGGCGCAGGCTACACCTTC.

The chain uses TRBV6-1 and TRBJ2-1; the D call may be TRBD1 or TRBD2 (7 bases each). The CDR3 covers 14 residues. V was clipped by 9 bases and J by 6 bases, with 18 bases between them. From germline, CDR1 is MNHNS and CDR2 SASEGT. For the CDR3, the DNA is TGTGCCAGTCAGGGGGGCGCGGGGGCCAATGAGCAGTTCTTC. Translating gives CASQGGAGANEQFF.